A selection of T cell receptor beta chains follows, all from one sample in a study of blood T cell repertoires in COVID-19. Profiled with immunoSEQ multiplex PCR; TCRdb holds only in-frame clones, not every one. Of about 180,000 clones listed, about 82% were seen once; the top ten hold around 6.6%. The sequencing input was peripheral blood. These receptors all stem from a man aged 45-60 years with active or convalescent COVID-19. The CDR3 runs from the conserved cysteine through the conserved F or W. Each record gives: V gene, J gene, clone size, D gene, CDR3 protein, CDR3 DNA. The D gene is left open where the match is weak. Clone size is not always given. Where it is, it says once, few, many or a class for expanded clones.

>TRBV11-2|TRBJ1-1|.|.
CASSLRRGGADTEAFF
TGTGCCAGCAGCTTAAGGCGGGGGGGCGCTGACACTGAAGCTTTCTTT
>TRBV2|TRBJ2-7|.|.
CASRSPSSSYEQYF
TGTGCCAGCCGGTCCCCTTCTAGCTCCTACGAGCAGTACTTC
>TRBV4-2|TRBJ1-4|.|.
CASSQDRFGATNEKLFF
TGTGCCAGCAGCCAAGATCGGTTCGGGGCAACTAATGAAAAACTGTTTTTT
>TRBV5-5|TRBJ2-6|.|.
CASSLSETGANVLTF
TGTGCCAGCAGCTTAAGCGAAACTGGGGCCAACGTCCTGACTTTC
>TRBV7-9|TRBJ2-3|.|TRBD1
CASSPRTGTNTDTQYF
TGTGCCAGCAGCCCCAGGACAGGGACCAACACAGATACGCAGTATTTT
>TRBV6-5|TRBJ2-2|.|TRBD2
CATMTSGVAGELFF
TGTGCCACCATGACTAGCGGGGTCGCCGGGGAGCTGTTTTTT
>TRBV24-1|TRBJ1-5|.|TRBD1
CATSGTGMRNQPQHF
TGTGCCACCAGTGGGACAGGGATGCGCAATCAGCCCCAGCATTTT
>TRBV7-6|TRBJ1-1|.|TRBD1
CASSPFGGQGATEAFF
TGTGCCAGCAGCCCATTCGGGGGACAGGGGGCCACTGAAGCTTTCTTT
>TRBV27|TRBJ2-1|.|TRBD2
CASRQSGRANEQFF
TGTGCCAGCAGACAAAGCGGGAGGGCCAATGAGCAGTTCTTC
>TRBV18|TRBJ1-2|.|.
CASSRAGPGGYTF
TGTGCCAGCTCACGGGCAGGCCCCGGTGGCTACACCTTC
>TRBV24-1|TRBJ2-1|.|TRBD1
CATSDFKRGRGRYNEQFF
TGTGCCACCAGTGATTTTAAAAGAGGCAGGGGGAGATACAATGAGCAGTTCTTC
>TRBV6-5|TRBJ1-5|.|TRBD1
CASTTGNQPQHF
TGTGCCAGTACGACAGGGAATCAGCCCCAGCATTTT
>TRBV5-8|TRBJ1-5|.|TRBD1
CASSFGTGVSNQPQHF
TGTGCCAGCAGCTTCGGTACAGGGGTCAGCAATCAGCCCCAGCATTTT
>TRBV30|TRBJ2-1|.|TRBD2
CAWSVGTSEINEQFF
TGTGCCTGGAGTGTAGGGACTAGCGAAATCAATGAGCAGTTCTTC
>TRBV27|TRBJ2-6|once|.
CASTRGWPGANVLTF
TGTGCCAGCACACGGGGTTGGCCTGGGGCCAACGTCCTGACTTTC
>TRBV2|TRBJ2-5|few|TRBD1
CASAGTEETQYF
TGTGCCAGCGCCGGGACAGAAGAGACCCAGTACTTC
>TRBV7-8|TRBJ2-1|.|TRBD2
CASSLVGGYNEQFF
TGTGCCAGCAGCTTAGTGGGGGGGTACAATGAGCAGTTCTTC
>TRBV20-1|TRBJ2-7|.|.
CSALQGLEQYF
TGCAGTGCCTTGCAGGGGCTCGAGCAGTACTTC
>TRBV18|TRBJ1-2|.|TRBD1
CASSTQGVKGYTF
TGTGCCAGCTCAACACAGGGGGTAAAAGGCTACACCTTC
>TRBV4-2|TRBJ2-1|once|.
CASSQDLYSEQFF
TGTGCCAGCAGCCAAGATCTCTACTCTGAGCAGTTCTTC
>TRBV9|TRBJ1-6|.|TRBD1
CASSVAGGSSPLHF
TGTGCCAGCAGCGTAGCAGGGGGCAGTTCACCCCTCCACTTT
>TRBV29-1|TRBJ1-5|.|.
CSAIQGSGGNQPQHF
TGCAGCGCTATACAGGGTTCGGGTGGCAATCAGCCCCAGCATTTT
>TRBV5-4|TRBJ2-5|.|TRBD1
CASRSEQGARETQYF
TGTGCCAGCAGATCCGAACAGGGGGCGCGGGAGACCCAGTACTTC
>TRBV11-3|TRBJ2-5|.|TRBD2
CASSSRLAGYETQYF
TGTGCCAGCAGCTCCCGACTAGCGGGATACGAGACCCAGTACTTC
>TRBV5-1|TRBJ1-1|.|.
CASSLAGGLAEAFF
TGCGCCAGCAGCTTGGCCGGGGGTCTGGCTGAAGCTTTCTTT
>TRBV4-3|TRBJ2-3|few|TRBD2
CASSGLAGRVSSTDTQYF
TGCGCCAGCAGCGGGCTAGCGGGTAGAGTTTCTAGCACAGATACGCAGTATTTT
>TRBV7-3|TRBJ2-5|.|.
CASSLTPGFGETQYF
TGTGCCAGCAGCTTAACGCCCGGGTTTGGGGAGACCCAGTACTTC